This section outlines one T cell receptor (beta chain) sequence together with its context. Since a much larger clone is just one base distant, this may be a read error. The entire patient cohort was treatment-naive prior to thyroid surgery. This sample stems from a study of metastatic and nonmetastatic thyroid tumors. Study summary: Peripheral blood and tumor or nodule samples from malignant and benign thyroid patients were compared.

MiXCR reprocessed the PCR reads for TCRdb. This sample has 25,000 or so clones; 16% occur once, and the top ten carry around 6.1%. This CDR3 has 14 residues. Trimming took off 6 bases at V and 1 base at J, with 12 bases between the two ends. Per germline, CDR1 SNHLY and CDR2 FYNNEI. The source material was blood. The rearrangement links TRBV2 to TRBJ2-5, with unresolved D. The sequence derives from a male donor with papillary thyroid cancer or a benign thyroid nodule (not recorded which). Some clones in this sample may be carry-over from other donors' samples. CDR3 nucleotides: TGTGCCAGCAGCCTATATGTCGCCCAAGAGACCCAGTACTTC. It translates to CASSLYVAQETQYF. Looking up the rest from reference TRBV2 and TRBJ2-5 gives the full variable domain: EPEVTQTPSHQVTQMGQEVILRCVPISNHLYFYWYRQILGQKVEFLVSFYNNEISEKSEIFDDQFSVERPDGSNFTLKIRSTKLEDSAMYFCASSLYVAQETQYFGPGTRLLVL.